Below, 13 T cell receptor beta chains from the same sample are listed, as sequenced in a study of brain T cells in children with intractable seizures. Produced via immunoSEQ multiplex PCR; TCRdb's table is partial and in-frame only. The sample records tens of thousands of clones, under 95% being singletons. The source material was peripheral blood, sampled at surgery. All receptors derive from a boy under two years old with tuberous sclerosis and intractable seizures.

The chain carries TRBV5-4 and TRBJ2-3; 10 bases map to TRBD2. CDR1 and CDR2 from the germline V gene are SGHNT and YYREEE (reference sequence). The CDR3 covers 15 residues. V lost 4 bases to trimming and J lost 5 bases; unmatched junction nucleotides: 7. The CDR3 reads CASSQGLAVGDTQYF. CDR3 DNA sequence: TGTGCCAGCAGCCAAGGACTAGCGGTGGGAGATACGCAGTATTTT.

This clone appeared a few times. V usage is TRBV7-3 and J usage is TRBJ1-4; 8 bases map to TRBD1. CDR1 SGHTA and CDR2 FQGTGA come from the germline V gene. This CDR3 region has 15 residues. The trim removed 5 bases at V and 0 bases at J, leaving 2 bases unmatched. CDR3 DNA sequence: TGTGCCAGCAGCCCGACAGGGGCAACTAATGAAAAACTGTTTTTT. Translation: CASSPTGATNEKLFF. Complete variable domain (other parts from reference TRBV7-3 and TRBJ1-4): GAGVSQTPSNKVTEKGKYVELRCDPISGHTALYWYRQSLGQGPEFLIYFQGTGAADDSGLPNDRFFAVRPEGSVSTLKIQRTERGDSAVYLCASSPTGATNEKLFFGSGTQLSVL.

This clone occurred once. The chain couples TRBV30 to TRBJ2-7; D ambiguous. Germline CDR1 is GTSNPN and CDR2 is SVGIG (reference sequence). The CDR3 covers 13 residues. Between the trimmed V and J ends, which lost 0 bases and 5 bases, there was a span of 11 bases. The CDR3 spells CAWSVRVGNEQYF. Here the CDR3 DNA reads TGTGCCTGGAGTGTACGGGTGGGCAACGAGCAGTACTTC. Variable domain in full (rest from reference TRBV30 and TRBJ2-7): SQTIHQWPATLVQPVGSPLSLECTVEGTSNPNLYWYRQAAGRGLQLLFYSVGIGQISSEVPQNLSASRPQDRQFILSSKKLLLSDSGFYLCAWSVRVGNEQYFGPGTRLTVT.

The V and J genes are TRBV27 and TRBJ2-6, with TRBD1 identical over 7 bases. With 4 bases clipped from V and 1 base from J, the junction kept 10 bases outside the gene matches. CDR3 length equals 18 residues. Germline CDR1 and CDR2: MNHEY and SMNVEV (reference sequence). CDR3 residues: CASSSLTGKISGANVLTF. The CDR3 DNA is TGTGCCAGCAGTTCCCTGACAGGGAAAATTTCTGGGGCCAACGTCCTGACTTTC. Complete variable domain (other parts from reference TRBV27 and TRBJ2-6): EAQVTQNPRYLITVTGKKLTVTCSQNMNHEYMSWYRQDPGLGLRQIYYSMNVEVTDKGDVPEGYKVSRKEKRNFPLILESPSPNQTSLYFCASSSLTGKISGANVLTFGAGSRLTVL.

CDR3 region: CASRTREEQFF. In DNA form, the CDR3 reads TGTGCCAGCCGAACCAGGGAGGAGCAGTTCTTC. The J gene is TRBJ2-1, the V gene TRBV18; D tentatively fits TRBD1 or TRBD2 (5 bases each). The CDR3 is made up of 11 amino acids. Germline CDR1 is KGHSH and CDR2 is LQKENI. Trimming removed 8 bases at V and 10 bases at J, with 12 bases between. The whole variable domain, remainder taken from reference TRBV18 and TRBJ2-1, is NAGVMQNPRHLVRRRGQEARLRCSPMKGHSHVYWYRQLPEEGLKFMVYLQKENIIDESGMPKERFSAEFPKEGPSILRIQQVVRGDSAAYFCASRTREEQFFGPGTRLTVL.

V gene TRBV5-1 combines with J gene TRBJ2-5, with 7 bases that match TRBD2. This CDR3 comprises 15 residues. CDR1 is SGHRS, CDR2 YFSETQ, per germline. J lost 2 bases, V lost 2 bases, and 6 bases had no gene match. CDR3: CASSFGSSGQETQYF. The CDR3 coding sequence is TGCGCCAGCAGCTTTGGTTCTAGCGGACAAGAGACCCAGTACTTC.

This chain connects TRBV27 to TRBJ1-6; D is unclear. V shed 6 bases and J shed 10 bases, with 10 bases lying between them. The germline CDR1 and CDR2 sequences are MNHEY and SMNVEV (reference sequence). This CDR3 region has 12 residues. The CDR3 spells CASSPWGSPLHF. The CDR3 coding sequence is TGTGCCAGCAGCCCTTGGGGATCACCCCTCCACTTT.

V is TRBV20-1 and J is TRBJ2-7; the match to TRBD2 covers 13 bases. The germline CDR1 and CDR2 sequences are DFQATT and SNEGSKA (reference sequence). CDR3 length: 13 amino acids. V was clipped by 3 bases and J by 13 bases; unmatched bases: 9. The CDR3 DNA reads as TGCAGTGCTAGTCCGGGACTAGCGGGAACGAGATACTTC. Residues: CSASPGLAGTRYF.

This CDR3 is CASSQNPGGGLNEQFF. CDR3 DNA: TGTGCCAGCAGCCAAAACCCAGGGGGGGGCCTAAATGAGCAGTTCTTC. The J gene is TRBJ2-1, the V gene TRBV3-1 (or the pseudogene TRBV3-2), with D perhaps given as TRBD1 or TRBD2 (7 bases each). The germline V and J ends were trimmed by 2 bases and 7 bases, with 18 bases remaining between them. CDR3 length: 16 residues. From germline, CDR1 is LGHDT and CDR2 YNNKEL (reference sequence).

This clone came up once. V gene TRBV7-6 combines with J gene TRBJ2-1; 9 nucleotides line up with TRBD2. The J segment lost 6 bases and the V segment lost 5 bases, leaving 11 bases of the junction unmatched. This CDR3 spans 16 amino acids. Germline V gene data show CDR1 as SGHVS and CDR2 as FNYEAQ. The CDR3 DNA reads TGTGCCAGCAGCCGTGTTTTGGCTAGCGGGGCCAATGAGCAGTTCTTC. It codes for CASSRVLASGANEQFF.

This clone is a singleton in its sample. The chain joins TRBV7-2 to TRBJ1-4; 7 nucleotides line up with TRBD1. V was pared by 2 bases and J by 4 bases, with 4 bases of the junction left unmatched. CDR1 is SGHTA, CDR2 FQGNSA, per germline. The CDR3 runs to 15 residues. CDR3: CASSLRGQNNEKLFF. In DNA, the CDR3 is TGTGCCAGCAGCTTAAGGGGGCAGAATAATGAAAAACTGTTTTTT.

V and J are TRBV5-4 and TRBJ1-2, with 9 nucleotides matching TRBD1. This CDR3 is 14 amino acids long. Germline-derived CDR1 and CDR2 are SGHNT and YYREEE (reference sequence). With 4 bases clipped from V and 8 bases from J, the junction kept 9 bases outside the gene matches. Here the CDR3 DNA reads TGTGCCAGCAGCCTACCGGACAGGGGTTCCGGCTACACCTTC. It encodes CASSLPDRGSGYTF.

This chain connects TRBV6-5 to TRBJ2-1; D gene unclear. The CDR3 covers 12 residues. The V end lost 5 bases, the J end lost 6 bases, and 8 bases lay between the germline ends. CDR1 and CDR2 (germline): MNHEY, SVGAGI. The CDR3 sequence: CASSTRVNEQFF. CDR3 DNA sequence: TGTGCCAGCAGTACCCGGGTCAATGAGCAGTTCTTC.